The next 20 T cell receptor beta chains were all read from a single sample in a study of neurological immune-mediated disorders. Using its own MiXCR run on the 5' RACE reads, TCRdb lists one record per CDR3 protein. The sample lists roughly 36,000 distinct CDR3 sequences; 7.2% were seen once. Sequencing input: CD4+ T cells from blood. These receptors came from a man aged 50 to 60 in good health.

This clonotype was seen repeatedly, ten times or more. V gene TRBV7-2 combines with J gene TRBJ2-3; D gene uncertain. CDR1 and CDR2 (germline): SGHTA, FQGNSA. The CDR3 spans 11 residues. Trimming took 5 bases from V and 8 from J, leaving 8 bases between them. The CDR3 protein is CASSQSSTQYF. The CDR3 nucleotides read TGTGCCAGCAGCCAGTCGAGTACGCAGTATTTT.

V is TRBV21-1 and J is TRBJ2-5; TRBD1, the table's D call, was not compared with the DNA. The J call may not be correct, given that the DNA end is closer to TRBJ2-7. TRBV21-1 is a listed pseudogene. This CDR3 is 11 amino acids long. This chain's CDR3 is CANPTGCEQYF. The DNA for the CDR3 is TGTGCCAACCCGACAGGGTGCGAGCAGTACTTC.

By frequency in the sample, this clonotype is medium-sized. The V and J genes are TRBV7-2 and TRBJ2-7; no clear D gene. The germline V and J ends were trimmed by 5 bases and 0 bases, with 2 bases remaining between them. The CDR3 extends over 11 amino acids. The V gene's germline CDR1 is SGHTA and CDR2 FQGNSA. The CDR3 DNA reads TGTGCCAGCAGCCTCTCCTACGAGCAGTACTTC. It specifies CASSLSYEQYF.

J is TRBJ2-1 and V is TRBV5-4, with TRBD1 matching 8 bases. The junction had 16 bases not matched to a gene; V was cut back by 3 bases and J by 2 bases. From germline, CDR1 is SGHNT and CDR2 YYREEE (reference sequence). The CDR3 extends over 19 amino acids. The CDR3 DNA follows: TGTGCCAGCAGCTCTCTGGGCATGTCACAGGGGGGAACCTACAATGAGCAGTTCTTC. Protein product: CASSSLGMSQGGTYNEQFF. Supplemented by reference TRBV5-4 and TRBJ2-1, the full variable domain reads ETGVTQSPTHLIKTRGQQVTLRCSSQSGHNTVSWYQQALGQGPQFIFQYYREEENGRGNFPPRFSGLQFPNYSSELNVNALELDDSALYLCASSSLGMSQGGTYNEQFFGPGTRLTVL.

At least ten counts were recorded for this clonotype. The J gene is TRBJ2-7, the V gene TRBV5-1; the D gene is possibly TRBD1 (5 bases). Germline assignment: CDR1 SGHRS and CDR2 YFSETQ. The ends were cut back, 2 bases at V and 1 base at J, with 10 bases in the middle. This CDR3 spans 14 amino acids. The CDR3 reads CASSLADSSYEQYF. The DNA for the CDR3 is TGCGCCAGCAGCTTAGCCGACAGTTCCTACGAGCAGTACTTC.

In this sample, this clonotype turned up many times. V usage is TRBV10-3 and J usage is TRBJ1-1; unclear D gene. Germline loops: CDR1 ENHRY, CDR2 SYGVKD. The V end lost 6 bases, the J end lost 3 bases, and 17 bases lay between the germline ends. The CDR3 totals 15 residues. The CDR3 region is CAIRAAQSADTEAFF. DNA of the CDR3: TGTGCCATCAGGGCTGCGCAGAGCGCGGACACTGAAGCTTTCTTT.

This clonotype has at least ten counts. The chain uses TRBV28 and TRBJ2-2; 8 nucleotides align to TRBD1. CDR1 is MDHEN, CDR2 SYDVKM, per germline. The J segment lost 4 bases and the V segment lost 3 bases, leaving 10 bases of the junction unmatched. This CDR3 spans 17 amino acids. This chain's CDR3 is CASSFNRGLKSTGELFF. CDR3 in DNA: TGTGCCAGCAGTTTCAACAGGGGGTTAAAAAGCACCGGGGAGCTGTTTTTT.

This clonotype was picked up many times. V is TRBV2 and J is TRBJ1-2, with D unresolved. V lost 7 bases, J lost 6 bases, and 9 bases lay in between. Per germline, CDR1 SNHLY and CDR2 FYNNEI. This CDR3 spans 11 amino acids. The CDR3 sequence is CASTRWDGYTF. CDR3 DNA sequence: TGTGCCAGCACCCGGTGGGATGGCTACACCTTC.

Ten or more counts support this clonotype. The CDR3 DNA reads as TGTGCCATCAGTGAGGCAGAGGGGTTCTATGGCTACACCTTC. It is translated as CAISEAEGFYGYTF. This rearrangement joins TRBV10-3 to TRBJ1-2, with D tentatively TRBD1 (5 bases). Germline V CDR1 and CDR2: ENHRY, SYGVKD. The CDR3 is made up of 14 amino acids. The germline V and J ends were trimmed by 2 bases and 4 bases, with 11 bases remaining between them.

Many counts were recorded for this clonotype. The V gene is TRBV20-1, the J gene TRBJ1-2; possible D gene TRBD1, 6 bases. Germline V lookup: CDR1 DFQATT, CDR2 SNEGSKA (reference sequence). Trimming removed 6 bases from V and 4 bases from J, with 12 bases in between. CDR3 size: 12 residues. The CDR3 DNA reads as TGCAGTGCCAACAGGGCTTCCTATGGCTACACCTTC. Its protein is CSANRASYGYTF.

This clonotype was detected ten times or more. The V and J genes are TRBV7-8 and TRBJ1-2; tentatively, D is TRBD1 (5 bases). CDR3 length: 18 residues. Germline CDR1 and CDR2: SGHVS and FQNEAQ. V lost 0 bases and J 8 bases, leaving 25 bases between the germline ends. The CDR3 is CASSLAGTNSAPGRGYTF. The CDR3 nucleotides are TGTGCCAGCAGCTTAGCCGGGACGAATAGTGCTCCGGGTAGGGGCTACACCTTC.

This clonotype showed up many times. The chain uses TRBV20-1 and TRBJ2-7, with D perhaps matching TRBD2 (7 bases). Germline CDR1 DFQATT, CDR2 SNEGSKA (reference sequence). V was clipped by 1 base and J by 2 bases, with 15 bases between them. The CDR3 length is 15 residues. The CDR3 coding sequence is TGCAGTGCTAGAGCCTGGGGGGGCCAAACCTACGAGCAGTACTTC. Translating it yields CSARAWGGQTYEQYF.

There are many counts of this clonotype. The V call is TRBV5-6, the J call TRBJ2-1, with D unclear. This CDR3 spans 17 amino acids. V lost 5 bases to trimming and J lost 6 bases, with 24 bases between them. Germline loops: CDR1 SGHDT, CDR2 YYEEEE. The CDR3: CASSPPSGSAAGNEQFF. Here the CDR3 DNA reads TGTGCCAGCAGTCCACCCTCCGGCAGCGCCGCAGGCAATGAGCAGTTCTTC.

This clonotype was detected ten times or more. This chain uses TRBV5-1 with TRBJ2-5; 7 bases align to TRBD1. This CDR3 is built from 15 residues. The J segment lost 5 bases and the V segment lost 0 bases, leaving 7 bases of the junction unmatched. Germline V gene lookup returns CDR1 SGHRS and CDR2 YFSETQ. CDR3 sequence (DNA): TGCGCCAGCAGCTTGGGACAGGGTATTGGGGAGACCCAGTACTTC. Translated: CASSLGQGIGETQYF. The full variable domain, in which reference TRBV5-1 and TRBJ2-5 provide the parts outside the CDR3, is KAGVTQTPRYLIKTRGQQVTLSCSPISGHRSVSWYQQTPGQGLQFLFEYFSETQRNKGNFPGRFSGRQFSNSRSEMNVSTLELGDSALYLCASSLGQGIGETQYFGPGTRLLVL.

This clonotype came up many times. V usage is TRBV28 and J usage is TRBJ2-1; the match to TRBD2 covers 8 bases. V lost 2 bases to trimming and J lost 1 base; unmatched junction nucleotides: 19. Germline V CDR1 and CDR2: MDHEN, SYDVKM. The CDR3 has 21 residues. The CDR3 nucleotides read TGTGCCAGCAGTTTAGGCCTTATGGAGCGGGAGCCCCATAGGTCCTACAATGAGCAGTTCTTC. Protein product: CASSLGLMEREPHRSYNEQFF.

This clonotype occurred many times. The chain couples TRBV3-2 to TRBJ2-1; the D call of TRBD1 is as the table states it, not checked on the DNA. TRBV3-2 is recorded as a pseudogene. CDR3 size: 14 residues. The CDR3 is CASSQDLKGDEQFF. The CDR3 DNA reads as TGTGCCAGCAGCCAAGATCTGAAGGGGGATGAGCAGTTCTTC.

This clonotype was seen ten or more times. The rearrangement uses TRBV5-1 and TRBJ2-5; D unresolved. The germline V and J ends were trimmed by 0 bases and 5 bases, with 2 bases remaining between them. Germline V gene lookup returns CDR1 SGHRS and CDR2 YFSETQ. This CDR3 comprises 11 residues. CDR3 residues: CASSLDETQYF. The DNA of the CDR3 is TGCGCCAGCAGCTTGGATGAGACCCAGTACTTC.

This clonotype was seen ten or more times. The V and J genes are TRBV7-2 and TRBJ1-1, with 7 bases that match TRBD1. The J segment lost 6 bases and the V segment lost 4 bases, leaving 5 bases of the junction unmatched. The CDR3 runs to 13 residues. Germline lookup yields CDR1 SGHTA and CDR2 FQGNSA. As DNA, the CDR3 is TGTGCCAGCAGCTCAGGGGGGAAGGCTGAAGCTTTCTTT. Translated, it gives CASSSGGKAEAFF.

This clonotype was counted at least ten times. The CDR3 DNA follows: TGTGCCAGCTCACCTCGGGACGGTAATTCACCCCTCCACTTT. It specifies CASSPRDGNSPLHF. V and J are TRBV18 and TRBJ1-6, with D possibly TRBD1 on 5 matching bases. The V end was cut by 3 bases, the J end by 6 bases, with 9 bases between. Germline assignment: CDR1 KGHSH and CDR2 LQKENI. CDR3 length: 14 amino acids.

This clonotype was recorded at least ten times. The V call is TRBV2, the J call TRBJ2-2; D is possibly TRBD1 (6 bases). Germline values: CDR1 SNHLY, CDR2 FYNNEI. The V end lost 6 bases, the J end lost 7 bases, and 15 bases lay between the germline ends. The CDR3 length is 14 residues. As DNA, the CDR3 is TGTGCCAGCAGGATAAACAGGGAAGGCGGGGAGCTGTTTTTT. Protein: CASRINREGGELFF.